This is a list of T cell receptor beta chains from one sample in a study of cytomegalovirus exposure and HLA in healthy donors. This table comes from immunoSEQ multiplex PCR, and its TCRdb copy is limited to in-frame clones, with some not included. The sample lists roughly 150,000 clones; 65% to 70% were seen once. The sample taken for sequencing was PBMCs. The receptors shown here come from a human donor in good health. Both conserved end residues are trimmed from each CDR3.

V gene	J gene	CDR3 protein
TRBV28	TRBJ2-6	ASSWAYSGANVLT
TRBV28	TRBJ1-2	ASSLREARGYT
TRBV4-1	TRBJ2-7	ASSHQAGGGPYEQY
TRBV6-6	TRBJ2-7	ASSRRTVSYEQY
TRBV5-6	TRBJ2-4	ASSESNRVNIQY
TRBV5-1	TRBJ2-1	ASSPFDEAAYNEQF
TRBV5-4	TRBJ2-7	ASSLEAGGSYEQY
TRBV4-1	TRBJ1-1	ASSQDGQDTEAF
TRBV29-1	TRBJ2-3	SLGRGSTDTQY
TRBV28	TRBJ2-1	ASRPGLAGDPGEDEQF
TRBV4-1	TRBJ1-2	ASSPNTGSGGYT
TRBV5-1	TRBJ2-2	ASSLVGNTGELF
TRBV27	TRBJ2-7	ASSLGPLYEQY
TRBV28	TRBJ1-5	ASSSTGLNQPQH
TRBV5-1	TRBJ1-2	ASVQLPNSGDGYT
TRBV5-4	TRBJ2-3	ASSFQTSGSTDTQY
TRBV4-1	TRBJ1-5	ASSQDRSYSNQPQH
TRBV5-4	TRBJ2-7	ASSLERGREQY
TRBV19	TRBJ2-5	ASSPWTGQETQY
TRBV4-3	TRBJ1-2	ASSQALGPNYGYT
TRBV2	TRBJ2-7	ASSVLGTGGAGQY
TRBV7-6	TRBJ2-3	ASSTGTLTGLSDTQY
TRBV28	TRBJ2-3	ASSLGLADTDTQY
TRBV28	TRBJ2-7	ASSIGQTYEQY
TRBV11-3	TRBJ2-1	ASRQREREVGYNEQF
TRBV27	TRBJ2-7	ASSVTGTGEYEQY
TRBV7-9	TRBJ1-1	ASCEGRSRGQTEAF
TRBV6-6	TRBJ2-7	ASSYAASREGYEQY
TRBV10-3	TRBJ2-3	AISGLAGSTDTQY
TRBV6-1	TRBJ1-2	ASRGTGPGGYGYT
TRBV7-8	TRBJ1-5	ASSLGATSNQPQH
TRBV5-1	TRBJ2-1	ASSLGYGSSYNEQF
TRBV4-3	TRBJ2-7	ASSQDLDSLGSYEQY
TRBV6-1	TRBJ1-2	ASSDRGYGYT
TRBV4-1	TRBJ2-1	ASSHPGGANEQF
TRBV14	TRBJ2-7	ASSQDRIALYEQY
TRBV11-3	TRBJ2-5	ASSSEAGDETQY
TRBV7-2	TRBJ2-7	ASSLVEGYEQY
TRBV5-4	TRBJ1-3	ASSLPGLEARGGNTIY
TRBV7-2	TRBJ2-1	ASSRTRGQARNEQF
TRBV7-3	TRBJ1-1	ASSSGGLTGARNTEAF
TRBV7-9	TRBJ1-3	ASSLEGLLSGNTIY
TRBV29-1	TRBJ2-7	SGLRTGQPQEQY
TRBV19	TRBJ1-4	ASRRIQDGEKLF
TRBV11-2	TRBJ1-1	ASSSIRSLNTEAF
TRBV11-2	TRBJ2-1	ASSLRLGAANEQF
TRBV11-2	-	ASSFSSGSSNEQY
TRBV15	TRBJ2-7	ATSRGVTYEQY
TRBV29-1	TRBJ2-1	SGLAGGYNEQF
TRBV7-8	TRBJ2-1	ASSQLGDRDEQF
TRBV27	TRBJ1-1	ASSFTGTEAF
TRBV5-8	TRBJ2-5	ASGLAKNQETQY
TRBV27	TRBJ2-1	ASSFPSGSHNEQF
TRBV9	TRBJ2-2	ASSLKERTGELF
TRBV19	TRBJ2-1	ASSGGQTVNEQF
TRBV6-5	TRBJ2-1	ASSFGNEQF
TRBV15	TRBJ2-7	ATSRDPGGAYEQY
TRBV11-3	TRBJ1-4	ASSRGNEKLF
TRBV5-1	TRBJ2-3	ASKQTGSTDTQY
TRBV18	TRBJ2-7	ASSPLLSYEQY